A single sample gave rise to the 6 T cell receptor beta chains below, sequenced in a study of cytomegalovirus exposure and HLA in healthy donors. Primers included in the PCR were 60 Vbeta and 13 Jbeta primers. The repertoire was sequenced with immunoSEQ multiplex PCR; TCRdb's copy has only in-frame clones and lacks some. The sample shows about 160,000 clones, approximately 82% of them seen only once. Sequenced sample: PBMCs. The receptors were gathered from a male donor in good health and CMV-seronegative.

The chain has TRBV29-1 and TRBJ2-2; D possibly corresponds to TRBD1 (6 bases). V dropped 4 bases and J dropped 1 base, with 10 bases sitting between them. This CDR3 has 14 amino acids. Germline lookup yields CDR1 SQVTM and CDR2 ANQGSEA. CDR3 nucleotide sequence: TGCAGCGTTGTTCTCAGGGGGAACACCGGGGAGCTGTTTTTT. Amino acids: CSVVLRGNTGELFF.

The CDR3 DNA follows: TGTGCCTGGAGACAGGGTGGTAATTCACCCCTCCACTTT. Translation gives CAWRQGGNSPLHF. The chain uses TRBV30 and TRBJ1-6; perhaps TRBD1 as D (6 bases). Germline CDR1 and CDR2: GTSNPN and SVGIG (reference sequence). The CDR3 consists of 13 residues. V was trimmed by 3 bases and J by 6 bases, leaving 9 bases between them.

CDR3: CASSGQIVPQDTQYF. The CDR3, as DNA: TGTGCCAGTAGTGGGCAGATCGTACCCCAGGATACGCAGTATTTT. The genes are TRBV19 and TRBJ2-3; D not certain. The germline V gene has CDR1 LNHDA and CDR2 SQIVND (reference sequence). Trimming shortened V by 5 bases and J by 6 bases, and 18 bases separated the two germline ends. The CDR3 is made up of 15 amino acids. Using reference TRBV19 and TRBJ2-3 for the parts outside the CDR3, the full variable domain is DGGITQSPKYLFRKEGQNVTLSCEQNLNHDAMYWYRQDPGQGLRLIYYSQIVNDFQKGDIAEGYSVSREKKESFPLTVTSAQKNPTAFYLCASSGQIVPQDTQYFGPGTRLTVL.

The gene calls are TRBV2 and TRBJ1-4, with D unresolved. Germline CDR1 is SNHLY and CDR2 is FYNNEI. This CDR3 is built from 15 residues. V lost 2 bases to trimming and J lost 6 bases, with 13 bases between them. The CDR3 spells CASSEMVGSDEKLFF. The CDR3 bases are TGTGCCAGCAGTGAAATGGTAGGGAGTGATGAAAAACTGTTTTTT.

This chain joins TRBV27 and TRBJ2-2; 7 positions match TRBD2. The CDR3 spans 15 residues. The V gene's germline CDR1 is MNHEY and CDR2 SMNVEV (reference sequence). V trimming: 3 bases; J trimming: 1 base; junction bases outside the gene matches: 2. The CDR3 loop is CASSFGGRNTGELFF. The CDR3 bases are TGTGCCAGCAGTTTCGGCGGGAGGAACACCGGGGAGCTGTTTTTT.

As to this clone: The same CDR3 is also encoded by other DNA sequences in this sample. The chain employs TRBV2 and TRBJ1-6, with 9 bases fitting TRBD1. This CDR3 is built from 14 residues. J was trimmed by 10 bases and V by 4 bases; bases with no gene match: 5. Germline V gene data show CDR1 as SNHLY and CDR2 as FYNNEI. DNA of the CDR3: TGTGCCAGCAGTGCCGGGACAGGGAGGTCACCCCTCCACTTT. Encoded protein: CASSAGTGRSPLHF.